This T cell receptor (beta chain) was captured by sequencing in a study of shared clonotypes between healthy human individuals. Findings and limits, study-wide: Among donors, the sharing of clonotypes was expected to be influenced by sequencing depth.

Trimming removed 6 bases from V and 2 bases from J; junction bases left unmatched: 13. CDR1 and CDR2 from the germline V gene are SGHTA and FQGNSA. CDR3 length: 17 amino acids. Comments on this clone: Antigen specificity is unknown.

Using immunoSEQ multiplex PCR, the repertoire was profiled, and TCRdb retains in-frame clones only, with some absent. The sample has about 680,000 clones; 55% to 85% are singletons. The sequence was obtained from a woman aged 25 to 39 in good health. The material sequenced was memory CD4+ T cells sorted from blood. The subset was: CD45RA-negative fraction. The rearrangement links TRBV7-2 to TRBJ1-5, with TRBD1 matching 7 bases. CDR3 sequence (DNA): TGTGCCAGCAGTTTGGGGTCAGGGGGATGGGGCAATCAGCCCCAGCATTTT. Amino acid sequence: CASSLGSGGWGNQPQHF.